The 10 T cell receptor beta chains listed next were all sequenced from one sample in a study of OX40 agonist ivuxolimab in advanced cancers. The protocol was immunoSEQ multiplex PCR, while the TCRdb copy is restricted to in-frame clones and leaves out a portion. The sample lists 50,000 to 60,000 clones; about 85% were seen once. The sequenced sample was CD4+ or CD8+ T cells sorted from blood, obtained in a trial of the OX40 agonist ivuxolimab. These receptors came from an adult with an advanced solid tumor such as melanoma, head and neck, liver or kidney cancer.

The chain is built from TRBV5-6 and TRBJ1-5, with a tentative D call TRBD1 (5 bases). The CDR3 is made up of 18 amino acids. CDR1 SGHDT and CDR2 YYEEEE come from the germline V gene. The V gene lost 0 bases and the J gene lost 0 bases, with 16 bases spanning the gap. The CDR3 nucleotides read TGTGCCAGCAGCTTGGAATACTGGGACGGAAATAGCAATCAGCCCCAGCATTTT. Its translation: CASSLEYWDGNSNQPQHF. Full variable domain (remainder filled in from reference TRBV5-6 and TRBJ1-5): DAGVTQSPTHLIKTRGQQVTLRCSPKSGHDTVSWYQQALGQGPQFIFQYYEEEERQRGNFPDRFSGHQFPNYSSELNVNALLLGDSALYLCASSLEYWDGNSNQPQHFGDGTRLSIL.

The chain carries TRBV7-6 and TRBJ2-2; maybe TRBD1 (6 bases). The germline V gene has CDR1 SGHVS and CDR2 FNYEAQ. The CDR3 length is 15 residues. The V end lost 5 bases, the J end lost 7 bases, and 17 bases lay between the germline ends. CDR3 sequence (DNA): TGTGCCAGCAGCCTGGCAGGACAGCCAGGCGGGGAGCTGTTTTTT. Translated, it gives CASSLAGQPGGELFF.

This clone was counted a single time. The chain carries TRBV19 and TRBJ1-5, with 12 bases lining up with TRBD1. The CDR3 runs to 15 residues. Per germline, CDR1 LNHDA and CDR2 SQIVND (reference sequence). With 5 bases clipped from V and 5 bases from J, the junction kept 4 bases outside the gene matches. The CDR3 DNA follows: TGTGCCAGTAGTGAGGGACAGGGGGCTCATCAGCCCCAGCATTTT. It is translated as CASSEGQGAHQPQHF.

The J gene is TRBJ1-5, the V gene TRBV15; 7 nucleotides align to TRBD1. The germline CDR1 and CDR2 sequences are LNHNV and YYDKDF (reference sequence). The CDR3 totals 14 residues. Germline trimming cut 5 bases from V and 2 bases from J; bases unmatched to any gene: 3. CDR3 sequence reads: CATSRDRGNQPQHF. The CDR3 bases are TGTGCCACCAGCCGGGACAGAGGCAATCAGCCCCAGCATTTT.

The chain employs TRBV7-6 and TRBJ1-1; the D is unclear. Germline V gene lookup returns CDR1 SGHVS and CDR2 FNYEAQ. The V end was cut by 5 bases, the J end by 0 bases, with 13 bases between. The CDR3 loop spans 15 amino acids. CDR3 region: CASSASAGLNTEAFF. The CDR3, as DNA: TGTGCCAGCAGCGCCTCGGCGGGGTTGAACACTGAAGCTTTCTTT. Full variable domain (rest looked up from reference TRBV7-6 and TRBJ1-1): GAGVSQSPRYKVTKRGQDVALRCDPISGHVSLYWYRQALGQGPEFLTYFNYEAQQDKSGLPNDRFSAERPEGSISTLTIQRTEQRDSAMYRCASSASAGLNTEAFFGQGTRLTVV.

Concerning this clone: An end of the junction differs from the germline gene, which may be a read error. This sequence joins TRBV5-1 and TRBJ2-7, with TRBD1 matching over 9 bases. The CDR3 has 15 amino acids. CDR1 and CDR2 from the germline V gene are SGHRS and YFSETQ. CDR3 DNA sequence: TGTGCCAGCAGTTGGGGCGGGACAGGGTTCTACGAGCAGTACTTC. As protein: CASSWGGTGFYEQYF. The full variable domain, rest sourced from reference TRBV5-1 and TRBJ2-7, is KAGVTQTPRYLIKTRGQQVTLSCSPISGHRSVSWYQQTPGQGLQFLFEYFSETQRNKGNFPGRFSGRQFSNSRSEMNVSTLELGDSALYLCASSWGGTGFYEQYFGPGTRLTVT.

This sequence joins TRBV5-1 and TRBJ1-1, with a possible D match to TRBD1 (6 bases). V dropped 4 bases and J dropped 0 bases, with 28 bases sitting between them. The CDR3 runs 20 residues. CDR1 and CDR2 (germline): SGHRS, YFSETQ. CDR3 loop: CASSNLHALLGARMNTEAFF. The CDR3, as DNA: TGCGCCAGCAGCAACCTACATGCTTTATTGGGGGCCCGCATGAACACTGAAGCTTTCTTT. Combining the CDR3 with reference TRBV5-1 and TRBJ1-1 gives the whole variable domain KAGVTQTPRYLIKTRGQQVTLSCSPISGHRSVSWYQQTPGQGLQFLFEYFSETQRNKGNFPGRFSGRQFSNSRSEMNVSTLELGDSALYLCASSNLHALLGARMNTEAFFGQGTRLTVV.

The rearrangement joins TRBV19 to TRBJ1-2; no clear D. This CDR3 has 13 residues. Trimming cost V 5 bases and J 0 bases, with 7 bases left between them. Germline CDR1 is LNHDA and CDR2 is SQIVND (reference sequence). The CDR3 spells CASSFRTNYGYTF. The CDR3 DNA follows: TGTGCCAGTAGTTTCAGGACTAACTATGGCTACACCTTC.

V is TRBV7-9 and J is TRBJ2-2; 7 bases agree with TRBD1. The CDR3 covers 15 residues. J was trimmed by 2 bases and V by 7 bases; bases with no gene match: 7. From germline, CDR1 is SEHNR and CDR2 FQNEAQ (reference sequence). CDR3 sequence reads: CASTGDSPNTGELFF. The CDR3 bases are TGTGCCAGCACTGGGGACAGCCCTAACACCGGGGAGCTGTTTTTT.

V and J are TRBV2 and TRBJ2-7, with 7 bases lining up with TRBD1. The CDR3 contains 14 residues. Germline V gene data show CDR1 as SNHLY and CDR2 as FYNNEI. The J segment lost 2 bases and the V segment lost 6 bases, leaving 7 bases of the junction unmatched. CDR3 residues: CASRTGLTPYEQYF. CDR3 in DNA: TGTGCCAGCAGGACAGGGTTAACCCCCTACGAGCAGTACTTC.